The 12 T cell receptor beta chains in this list originate from one sample, sequenced in a study of blood T cell repertoires in COVID-19. Repertoires were generated with immunoSEQ multiplex PCR, while TCRdb's copy carries only in-frame clones and drops some. The sample includes about 210,000 clones, more than 80% seen only once; the top ten take over 6%. The sample consisted of peripheral blood. These receptor sequences come from a woman of 80 years or more with COVID-19, enrolled during active disease.

The DNA of the CDR3 is TGTGCCAGCGTTGGACAGGGGGGTGAAGCTTTCTTT. It codes for CASVGQGGEAFF. J is TRBJ1-1 and V is TRBV2; TRBD1 agrees at 10 bases. Germline CDR1 SNHLY, CDR2 FYNNEI. The V segment lost 8 bases and the J segment 7 bases; nucleotides outside the gene matches: 4. The CDR3 loop spans 12 amino acids.

The chain has TRBV4-1 and TRBJ1-2; the D gene is possibly TRBD1 (6 bases). Deletions cut 0 bases from V and 0 bases from J, with 8 bases between. This CDR3 comprises 15 residues. The germline V gene has CDR1 MGHRA and CDR2 YSYEKL. The chain's CDR3 is CASSQEQGSNYGYTF. The CDR3 bases are TGCGCCAGCAGCCAAGAGCAGGGGTCTAACTATGGCTACACCTTC.

This clone was seen a few times. The V call is TRBV28, the J call TRBJ1-2; 9 bases are shared with TRBD1. The V gene end was trimmed by 6 bases and the J gene end by 4 bases; junction bases not matched to a gene: 12. The length of the CDR3 is 16 residues. The V gene's germline CDR1 is MDHEN and CDR2 SYDVKM. CDR3 protein: CASSPLFGTGTYGYTF. DNA of the CDR3: TGTGCCAGCAGCCCCCTATTCGGGACAGGGACCTATGGCTACACCTTC.

Concerning this clone: Because the CDR3 is missing its conserved closing phenylalanine or tryptophan, this is likely a read error. The DNA is left out, because the CDR3 cannot be placed on it with certainty; the CDR3 is given as TCRdb lists it. The rearrangement uses TRBV23-1 and TRBJ2-7; the table names TRBD2, a call not compared with the DNA. TRBV23-1 is treated as an ORF (open reading frame) with a function not yet certain. A total of 10 residues make up the CDR3, ends included. The CDR3 region is CASSQSPTGN.

The V gene is TRBV5-4, the J gene TRBJ1-1; TRBD1 might be the D (6 bases). Trimming cost V 4 bases and J 5 bases, with 15 bases left between them. Germline V lookup: CDR1 SGHNT, CDR2 YYREEE (reference sequence). The CDR3 totals 14 residues. The CDR3 protein is CASSGGQRRTEAFF. The CDR3 DNA reads TGTGCCAGCAGCGGAGGACAGAGGAGGACTGAAGCTTTCTTT.

This CDR3 is CASSLGGSDTIYF. CDR3 nucleotide sequence: TGTGCCAGCAGCTTGGGAGGGAGCGACACCATATATTTT. V usage is TRBV5-4 and J usage is TRBJ1-3; no reliable D call. The CDR3 covers 13 residues. The V and J ends lost 0 bases and 8 bases respectively, with 9 bases between them. In germline, CDR1 is SGHNT, CDR2 YYREEE (reference sequence).

The rearrangement links TRBV4-2 to TRBJ1-3; weak D call: TRBD1 (6 bases). V gave up 0 bases and J gave up 4 bases, with 19 bases separating them. Germline CDR1 and CDR2: LGHNA and YNFKEQ. The CDR3 is made up of 18 amino acids. CDR3 bases: TGTGCCAGCAGCCAAGATGTGGCCCCCCCAGGGGCGGGAAACACCATATATTTT. It encodes CASSQDVAPPGAGNTIYF.

The chain couples TRBV3-1 (or the pseudogene TRBV3-2) to TRBJ2-2; 8 nucleotides match TRBD2. V lost 3 bases to trimming and J lost 6 bases; unmatched junction nucleotides: 0. This CDR3 has 13 amino acids. CDR1 LGHDT and CDR2 YNNKEL come from the germline V gene (reference sequence). CDR3 in amino acids: CASSQRGAGELFF. The CDR3 coding sequence is TGTGCCAGCAGCCAGCGGGGGGCCGGGGAGCTGTTTTTT.

The V gene is TRBV29-1, the J gene TRBJ1-1, with TRBD1 matching over 9 bases. This CDR3 is built from 14 residues. V was pared by 4 bases and J by 4 bases, with 7 bases of the junction left unmatched. Germline assignment: CDR1 SQVTM and CDR2 ANQGSEA. The CDR3 nucleotides are TGCAGCGTTGCCAGGACAGGGGAGAGCACTGAAGCTTTCTTT. It yields the protein CSVARTGESTEAFF.

CDR3 residues: CASSQGYGRIDGYTF. DNA of the CDR3: TGTGCCAGCAGCCAGGGGTACGGAAGAATAGACGGCTACACCTTC. V usage is TRBV5-6 and J usage is TRBJ1-2; D may be TRBD1 (6 bases). The V gene lost 4 bases and the J gene lost 8 bases, with 21 bases spanning the gap. Germline values: CDR1 SGHDT, CDR2 YYEEEE. The CDR3 is 15 amino acids. The variable domain in full, with the rest retrieved from reference TRBV5-6 and TRBJ1-2, is DAGVTQSPTHLIKTRGQQVTLRCSPKSGHDTVSWYQQALGQGPQFIFQYYEEEERQRGNFPDRFSGHQFPNYSSELNVNALLLGDSALYLCASSQGYGRIDGYTFGSGTRLTVV.

Concerning this clone: The sample has other DNA sequences that encode this CDR3 too. The chain is built from TRBV19 and TRBJ1-2, with TRBD1 matching over 7 bases. The CDR3 is 13 residues long. The J segment lost 4 bases and the V segment lost 7 bases, leaving 6 bases of the junction unmatched. Germline CDR1 LNHDA, CDR2 SQIVND (reference sequence). CDR3 amino acids: CASTLTGIYGYTF. The CDR3 bases are TGTGCCAGTACCCTGACAGGGATCTATGGCTACACCTTC.

The CDR3 DNA is TGCAGCGTTGTTGTCCAGGGTTTCGGCTACACCTTC. This sequence encodes CSVVVQGFGYTF. The V gene is TRBV29-1, the J gene TRBJ1-2; D perhaps matches TRBD1 (5 bases). This CDR3 is 12 amino acids long. Germline CDR1 reads SQVTM; CDR2 reads ANQGSEA. Trimming took off 4 bases at V and 8 bases at J, with 14 bases between the two ends.